Sequencing of this T cell receptor beta chain was carried out in a study of spatial heterogeneity in lung cancer. In the study overall: Beta-chain sequences were consistently detected more often than alpha-chain sequences. An average of more than ten raw reads was observed per unique TCR and UMI combination.

This clonotype was seen more than once but under ten times. Via MiXCR, TCRdb re-called the 5' RACE reads, giving one row per CDR3 protein. The sample carries around 87,000 distinct CDR3 sequences, about 12% recorded once. Germline V gives CDR1 SGHRS, CDR2 YFSETQ. Deletions cut 0 bases from V and 8 bases from J, with 12 bases between. The CDR3 is 14 residues long. Stated time point: sample taken at primary tumor resection. The chain carries TRBV5-1 and TRBJ2-1; no definite D call. Sequencing used PBMCs, obtained at surgery. The TCR originated in a male donor with early-stage non-small cell lung cancer. The CDR3 is CASSLVDPRDEQFF. CDR3 bases: TGCGCCAGCAGCTTGGTAGACCCTAGAGATGAGCAGTTCTTC.